Below are 10 T cell receptor beta chains sequenced from a single sample in a study of patients and donors after allogeneic stem cell transplantation. TCRdb redid the calling of the RT-PCR reads with MiXCR, one entry per CDR3 protein. The sample has fewer than 20,000 distinct CDR3 sequences; 27% are singletons. Sequenced sample: blood, either unsorted or a sorted T cell fraction (not recorded which). The receptors shown here come from a human donor who was either an allogeneic HSCT recipient or a stem cell or donor lymphocyte infusion donor (not recorded which). It is not recorded whose cells these are; they may come from a transplant donor.

This chain joins TRBV5-1 and TRBJ1-1, with a tentative D call TRBD1 (5 bases). V shed 1 base and J shed 0 bases, with 13 bases lying between them. CDR3 length equals 16 residues. The germline V gene has CDR1 SGHRS and CDR2 YFSETQ. The CDR3 protein is CASSLSVRGVNTEAFF. DNA of the CDR3: TGCGCCAGCAGCTTGTCGGTTAGAGGGGTGAACACTGAAGCTTTCTTT.

This clonotype was counted ten times or more. The rearrangement uses TRBV7-9 and TRBJ1-1; 8 bases map to TRBD1. The germline CDR1 and CDR2 sequences are SEHNR and FQNEAQ (reference sequence). V was pared by 3 bases and J by 6 bases, with 12 bases of the junction left unmatched. The CDR3 has 16 amino acids. The CDR3 region is CASSFADRTGYPEAFF. CDR3 DNA: TGTGCCAGCAGCTTCGCCGATCGGACAGGGTATCCTGAAGCTTTCTTT.

With regard to this clonotype: This may be a read error: a much more frequent sequence differs by one nucleotide. The chain links TRBV7-9 to TRBJ1-6, with D unclear. CDR3 size: 14 residues. V was shortened by 5 bases and J by 14 bases, with 19 bases between the two germline ends. From germline, CDR1 is SEHNR and CDR2 FQNEAQ (reference sequence). This CDR3 reads CASSPFVGRETLHF. The CDR3 nucleotides read TGTGCCAGCAGCCCCTTTGTGGGAAGGGAGACCCTCCACTTT.

This clonotype was seen ten or more times. This chain connects TRBV20-1 to TRBJ2-4; D is unclear. The germline gives CDR1 DFQATT, CDR2 SNEGSKA (reference sequence). CDR3 size: 14 residues. Trimming cost V 6 bases and J 0 bases, with 12 bases left between them. In DNA, the CDR3 is TGCAGTGCGTCCGAACCGTTAGCCAAAAACATTCAGTACTTC. Translated: CSASEPLAKNIQYF.

This clonotype appeared many times. This rearrangement joins TRBV5-6 to TRBJ1-2, with no clear D. The CDR3 length is 15 residues. Germline V gene sequence: CDR1 SGHDT, CDR2 YYEEEE. Trimming removed 4 bases at V and 5 bases at J, with 18 bases between. CDR3 sequence: CASSPTRHNSYGYTF. The CDR3 bases are TGTGCCAGCAGCCCCACTCGACACAACTCGTATGGCTACACCTTC.

In its sample, this clonotype was seen a few times. The V call is TRBV6-1, the J call TRBJ2-7; 7 nucleotides line up with TRBD2. Germline loops: CDR1 MNHNS, CDR2 SASEGT. The CDR3 contains 15 residues. The V and J ends lost 3 bases and 2 bases, in that order; junction bases with no gene match: 7. The CDR3 DNA reads TGTGCCAGCAGTGACTTTGGACTAGTCACCTACGAGCAGTACTTC. Translation gives CASSDFGLVTYEQYF.

The chain recombines TRBV3-1 with TRBJ2-3, with a possible D match to TRBD2 (6 bases). The V end lost 3 bases, the J end lost 2 bases, and 21 bases lay between the germline ends. The germline gives CDR1 LGHDT, CDR2 YNNKEL (reference sequence). The CDR3 loop spans 18 amino acids. In DNA, the CDR3 is TGTGCCAGCAGCCACCGGGGTGGGCGGGGCCCATTCACAGATACGCAGTATTTT. It codes for CASSHRGGRGPFTDTQYF.

This clonotype was detected a few times. The gene calls are TRBV25-1 and TRBJ1-2; perhaps TRBD1 as D (5 bases). The germline V gene encodes CDR1 MGHDK and CDR2 SYGVNS. The CDR3 length is 11 residues. V was clipped by 6 bases and J by 7 bases, with 9 bases between them. The CDR3 nucleotides read TGTGCCAGCAGGGGGCCGGGTGGCTACACCTTC. This encodes CASRGPGGYTF.

This clonotype has a handful of counts. This chain uses TRBV9 with TRBJ1-6, with D unresolved. V shed 4 bases and J shed 7 bases, with 18 bases lying between them. The germline CDR1 and CDR2 sequences are SGDLS and YYNGEE. The CDR3 spans 16 residues. The CDR3 here is CASSREARNFNSPLHF. Here the CDR3 DNA reads TGTGCCAGCAGCCGCGAGGCTCGCAACTTCAATTCACCCCTCCACTTT.

The V and J genes are TRBV6-2 or TRBV6-3 and TRBJ2-7, with D maybe TRBD2 (5 bases). The CDR3 has 14 amino acids. The germline gives CDR1 MNHEY, CDR2 SVGEGT. Trimming pared 5 bases from V and 6 bases from J, leaving 17 bases between. The DNA for the CDR3 is TGTGCCAGCAGTCTCTATGGACTGAGGAGCGAGCAGTACTTC. It specifies CASSLYGLRSEQYF.